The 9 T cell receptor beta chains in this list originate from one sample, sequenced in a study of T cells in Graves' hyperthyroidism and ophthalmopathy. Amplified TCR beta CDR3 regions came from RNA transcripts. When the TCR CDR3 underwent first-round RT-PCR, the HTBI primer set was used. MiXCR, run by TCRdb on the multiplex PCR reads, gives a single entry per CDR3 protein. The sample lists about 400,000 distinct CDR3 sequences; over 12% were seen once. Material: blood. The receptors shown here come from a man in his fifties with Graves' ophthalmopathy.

CDR3 nucleotide sequence: TGTGCCACCAGTGGGGCCGCCGGTCCCTATGGCTACACCTTC. Its translation: CATSGAAGPYGYTF. V usage is TRBV24-1 and J usage is TRBJ1-2, with unresolved D. The V end lost 5 bases, the J end lost 4 bases, and 13 bases lay between the germline ends. The CDR3 runs 14 residues. CDR1 KGHDR and CDR2 SFDVKD come from the germline V gene.

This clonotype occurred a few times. The CDR3: CASSLESLRLAGSEQYF. The CDR3, as DNA: TGCGCCAGCAGCTTGGAATCCCTCAGGTTAGCGGGATCCGAGCAGTACTTC. V usage is TRBV5-1 and J usage is TRBJ2-7; 8 positions match TRBD2. This CDR3 is built from 17 residues. Germline V gives CDR1 SGHRS, CDR2 YFSETQ. V was clipped by 0 bases and J by 6 bases; unmatched bases: 14.

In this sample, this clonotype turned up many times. The CDR3 loop reads CASSSTPAEEELAKNIQYF. The CDR3 DNA is TGCGCCAGCAGCTCGACTCCGGCGGAGGAGGAACTAGCCAAAAACATTCAGTACTTC. The chain links TRBV5-1 to TRBJ2-4, with D perhaps TRBD2 (5 bases). V lost 3 bases to trimming and J lost 0 bases, with 22 bases between them. The germline gives CDR1 SGHRS, CDR2 YFSETQ. The CDR3 extends over 19 amino acids.

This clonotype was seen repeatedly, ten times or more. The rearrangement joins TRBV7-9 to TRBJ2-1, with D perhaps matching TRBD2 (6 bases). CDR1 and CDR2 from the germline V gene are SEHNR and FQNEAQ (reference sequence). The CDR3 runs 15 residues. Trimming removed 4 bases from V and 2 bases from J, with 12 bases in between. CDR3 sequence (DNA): TGTGCCAGCAGCTACCGGGACTTACCCTACAATGAGCAGTTCTTC. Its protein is CASSYRDLPYNEQFF. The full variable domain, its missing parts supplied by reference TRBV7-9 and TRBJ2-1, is DTGVSQNPRHKITKRGQNVTFRCDPISEHNRLYWYRQTLGQGPEFLTYFQNEAQLEKSRLLSDRFSAERPKGSFSTLEIQRTEQGDSAMYLCASSYRDLPYNEQFFGPGTRLTVL.

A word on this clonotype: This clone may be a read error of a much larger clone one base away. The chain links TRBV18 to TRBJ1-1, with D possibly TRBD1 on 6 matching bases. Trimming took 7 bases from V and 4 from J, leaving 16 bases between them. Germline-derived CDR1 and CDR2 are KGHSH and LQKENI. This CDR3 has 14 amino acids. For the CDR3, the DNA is TGTGCCAGCTTGTTCGACAGGTTCGCCACTGAAGCTTTCTTT. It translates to CASLFDRFATEAFF.

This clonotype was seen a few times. CDR3 loop: CSVEVLGYEQYF. The CDR3 DNA reads TGCAGCGTTGAGGTCCTGGGGTACGAGCAGTACTTC. The rearrangement uses TRBV29-1 and TRBJ2-7; D gene ambiguous. V lost 3 bases and J 4 bases, leaving 10 bases between the germline ends. Germline V CDR1 and CDR2: SQVTM, ANQGSEA. The CDR3 is made up of 12 amino acids.

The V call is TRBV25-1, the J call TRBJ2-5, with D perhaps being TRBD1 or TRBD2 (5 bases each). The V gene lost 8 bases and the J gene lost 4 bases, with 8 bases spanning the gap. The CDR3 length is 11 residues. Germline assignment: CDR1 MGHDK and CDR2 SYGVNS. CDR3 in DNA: TGTGCCAGCGTGAGGGGAGAGACCCAGTACTTC. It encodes CASVRGETQYF. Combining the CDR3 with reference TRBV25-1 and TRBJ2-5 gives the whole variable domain EADIYQTPRYLVIGTGKKITLECSQTMGHDKMYWYQQDPGMELHLIHYSYGVNSTEKGDLSSESTVSRIRTEHFPLTLESARPSHTSQYLCASVRGETQYFGPGTRLLVL.

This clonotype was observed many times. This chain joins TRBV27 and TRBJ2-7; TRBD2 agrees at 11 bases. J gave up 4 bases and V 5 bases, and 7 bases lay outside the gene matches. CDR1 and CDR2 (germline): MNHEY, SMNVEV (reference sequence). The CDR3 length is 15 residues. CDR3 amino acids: CASSASLAGVYEQYF. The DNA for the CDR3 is TGTGCCAGCAGTGCCTCACTAGCGGGAGTTTACGAGCAGTACTTC.

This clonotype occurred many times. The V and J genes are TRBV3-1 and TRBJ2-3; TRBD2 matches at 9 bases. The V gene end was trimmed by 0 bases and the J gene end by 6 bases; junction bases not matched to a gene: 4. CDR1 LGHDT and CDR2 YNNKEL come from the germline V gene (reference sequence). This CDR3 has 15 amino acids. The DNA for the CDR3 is TGTGCCAGCAGCCAAGAGTTAGCGGGAGTGGATACGCAGTATTTT. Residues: CASSQELAGVDTQYF.